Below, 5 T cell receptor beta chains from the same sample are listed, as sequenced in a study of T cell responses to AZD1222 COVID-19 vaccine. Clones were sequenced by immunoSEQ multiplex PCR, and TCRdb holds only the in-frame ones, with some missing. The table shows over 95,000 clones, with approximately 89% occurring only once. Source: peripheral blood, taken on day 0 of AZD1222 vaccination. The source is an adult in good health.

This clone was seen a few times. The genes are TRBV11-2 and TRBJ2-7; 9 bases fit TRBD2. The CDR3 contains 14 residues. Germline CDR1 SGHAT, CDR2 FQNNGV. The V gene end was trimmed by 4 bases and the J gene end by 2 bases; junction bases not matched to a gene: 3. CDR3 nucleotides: TGTGCCAGCAGCTGGACTAGCGTGGCCTACGAGCAGTACTTC. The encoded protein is CASSWTSVAYEQYF.

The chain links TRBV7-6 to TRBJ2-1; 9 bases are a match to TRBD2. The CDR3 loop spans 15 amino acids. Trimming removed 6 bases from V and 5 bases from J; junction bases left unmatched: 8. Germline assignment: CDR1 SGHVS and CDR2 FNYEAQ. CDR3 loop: CASRTTGTSHNEQFF. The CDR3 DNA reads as TGTGCCAGCAGGACAACCGGGACTAGCCACAATGAGCAGTTCTTC.

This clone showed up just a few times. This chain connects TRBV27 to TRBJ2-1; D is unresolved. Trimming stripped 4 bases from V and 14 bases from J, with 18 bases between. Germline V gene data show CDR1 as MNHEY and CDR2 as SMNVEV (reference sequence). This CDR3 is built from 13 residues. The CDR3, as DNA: TGTGCCAGCAGTTCCCCCGGTCTGCTCAAGGAGTTCTTC. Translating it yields CASSSPGLLKEFF.

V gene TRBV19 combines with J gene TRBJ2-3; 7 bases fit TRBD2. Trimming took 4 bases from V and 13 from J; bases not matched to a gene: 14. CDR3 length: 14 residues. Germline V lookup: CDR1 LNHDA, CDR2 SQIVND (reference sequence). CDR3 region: CASSTQGSGAEEYF. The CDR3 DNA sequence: TGTGCCAGTAGTACTCAGGGAAGCGGGGCCGAGGAGTATTTT.

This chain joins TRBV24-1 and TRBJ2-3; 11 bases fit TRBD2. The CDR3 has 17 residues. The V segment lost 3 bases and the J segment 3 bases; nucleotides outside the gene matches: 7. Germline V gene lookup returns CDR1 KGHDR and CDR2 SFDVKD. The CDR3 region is CATSDLSGGGVTDTQYF. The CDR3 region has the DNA TGTGCCACCAGTGATCTTAGCGGGGGGGGAGTTACAGATACGCAGTATTTT.